This T cell receptor (beta chain) was sequenced during a study of blood T cells in healthy people across ages. Looking at the study overall: For every two T cells, template switching captured about one barcoded beta molecule. Overall study results and limits: Reliance upon unsorted PBMCs precluded definitive naive versus antigen-experienced comparison.

This clonotype was seen a handful of times. The antigen is unknown. In germline, CDR1 is MNHNY, CDR2 SVGAGI (reference sequence). V lost 0 bases to trimming and J lost 0 bases, with 12 bases between them. The CDR3 sequence is 17 residues long. A second about 6 to 11 cycle PCR used barcoded and J-beta primers. TCRdb passed the 5' RACE reads through MiXCR, listing each CDR3 protein once. This sample has roughly 800,000 distinct CDR3 sequences, with about 37% found just once. Material: blood. This clonotype was sampled from a man aged 18 to 30 in good health. V usage is TRBV6-6 and J usage is TRBJ1-5, with D hard to call. The CDR3 reads CASSYSGRAYSNQPQHF. The CDR3 nucleotides are TGTGCCAGCAGTTACTCGGGGAGGGCGTATAGCAATCAGCCCCAGCATTTT.